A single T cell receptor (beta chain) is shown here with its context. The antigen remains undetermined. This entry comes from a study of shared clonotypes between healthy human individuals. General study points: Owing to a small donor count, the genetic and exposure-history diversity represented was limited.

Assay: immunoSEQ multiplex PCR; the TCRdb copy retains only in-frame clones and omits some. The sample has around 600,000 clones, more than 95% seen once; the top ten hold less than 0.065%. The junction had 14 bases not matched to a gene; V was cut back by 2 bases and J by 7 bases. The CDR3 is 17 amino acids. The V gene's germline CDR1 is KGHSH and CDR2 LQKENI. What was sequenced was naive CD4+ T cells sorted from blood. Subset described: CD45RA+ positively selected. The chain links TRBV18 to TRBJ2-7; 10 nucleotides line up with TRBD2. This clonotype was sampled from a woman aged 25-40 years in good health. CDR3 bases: TGTGCCAGCTCACCAACCGCAGGGAGCGGGAGGGCCGGGGAGCAGTACTTC. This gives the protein CASSPTAGSGRAGEQYF.